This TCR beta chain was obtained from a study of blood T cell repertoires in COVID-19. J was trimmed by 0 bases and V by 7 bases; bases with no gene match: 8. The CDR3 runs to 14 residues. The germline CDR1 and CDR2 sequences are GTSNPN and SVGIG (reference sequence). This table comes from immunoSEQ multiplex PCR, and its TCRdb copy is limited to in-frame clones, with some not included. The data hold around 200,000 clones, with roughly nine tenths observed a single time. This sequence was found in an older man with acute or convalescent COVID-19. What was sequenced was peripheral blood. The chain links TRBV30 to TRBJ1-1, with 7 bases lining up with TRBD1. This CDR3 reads CASAGDSMNTEAFF. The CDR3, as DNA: TGTGCCTCGGCCGGGGACAGCATGAACACTGAAGCTTTCTTT. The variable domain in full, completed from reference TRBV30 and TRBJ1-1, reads SQTIHQWPATLVQPVGSPLSLECTVEGTSNPNLYWYRQAAGRGLQLLFYSVGIGQISSEVPQNLSASRPQDRQFILSSKKLLLSDSGFYLCASAGDSMNTEAFFGQGTRLTVV.